The clone carrying this T cell receptor (beta chain) has just a few counts. Repertoires were generated with immunoSEQ multiplex PCR, while TCRdb's copy carries only in-frame clones and drops some. Here the sample spans approximately 220,000 clones, approximately 80% being singletons. The data were taken from a study of blood T cell repertoires in COVID-19. For the study at large: Acute and convalescent COVID-19 specimens originated in the United States, Italy and Spain. Sources were T cells, B-cell-depleted T cells, or PBMCs; the material itself was cDNA or gDNA.

The CDR3 has 13 amino acids. Trimming took off 3 bases at V and 2 bases at J, with 5 bases between the two ends. CDR1 is KGHSH, CDR2 LQKENI, per germline. The sample consisted of peripheral blood. The source is a man in his forties or fifties with acute or convalescent COVID-19. J is TRBJ1-3 and V is TRBV18; D remains unclear. The CDR3 nucleotides read TGTGCCAGCTCACCCACAGCTGGAAACACCATATATTTT. It encodes CASSPTAGNTIYF.